Sequencing of this T cell receptor beta chain was carried out in a study of CD8+ T cells in alopecia areata. The wider study: Patients remained on tofacitinib for 6 to 18 months and then went 6 months without it.

Extracted from the samples, RNA was reverse transcribed into cDNA to serve as the sequencing template. Clones were sequenced by immunoSEQ multiplex PCR, and TCRdb holds only the in-frame ones, with some missing. The sample carries around 100,000 clones, 40% to 50% recorded once. Noted treatment: oral pan-JAK inhibitor, 5-10 mg twice daily. This clone appeared a few times. Trimming shortened V by 5 bases and J by 0 bases, and 4 bases separated the two germline ends. The CDR3 has 11 amino acids. Germline lookup yields CDR1 SQVTM and CDR2 ANQGSEA. V and J are TRBV29-1 and TRBJ1-1; D gene uncertain. The sequencing used CD8+ T cells sorted from blood, collected at week 24, from a patient treated with tofacitinib. The sequence derives from a human donor with alopecia areata. Written as DNA, the CDR3 is TGCAGCGTTAGAGTGAACACTGAAGCTTTCTTT. This encodes CSVRVNTEAFF.